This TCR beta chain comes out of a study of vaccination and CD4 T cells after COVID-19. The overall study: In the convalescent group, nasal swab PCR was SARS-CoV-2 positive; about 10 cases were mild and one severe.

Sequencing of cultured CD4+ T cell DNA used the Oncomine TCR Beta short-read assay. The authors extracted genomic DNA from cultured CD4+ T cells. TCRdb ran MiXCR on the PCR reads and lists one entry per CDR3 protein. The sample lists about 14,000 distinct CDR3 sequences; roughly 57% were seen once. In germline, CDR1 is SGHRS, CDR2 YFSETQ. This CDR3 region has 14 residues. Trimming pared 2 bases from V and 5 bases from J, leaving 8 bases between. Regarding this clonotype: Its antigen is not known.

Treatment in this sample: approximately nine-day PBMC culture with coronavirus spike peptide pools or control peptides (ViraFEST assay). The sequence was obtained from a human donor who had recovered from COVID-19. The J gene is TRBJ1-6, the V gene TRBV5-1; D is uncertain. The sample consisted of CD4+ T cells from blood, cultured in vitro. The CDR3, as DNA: TGCGCCAGCAGCTTAAACAACCATAATTCACCCCTCCACTTT. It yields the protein CASSLNNHNSPLHF.